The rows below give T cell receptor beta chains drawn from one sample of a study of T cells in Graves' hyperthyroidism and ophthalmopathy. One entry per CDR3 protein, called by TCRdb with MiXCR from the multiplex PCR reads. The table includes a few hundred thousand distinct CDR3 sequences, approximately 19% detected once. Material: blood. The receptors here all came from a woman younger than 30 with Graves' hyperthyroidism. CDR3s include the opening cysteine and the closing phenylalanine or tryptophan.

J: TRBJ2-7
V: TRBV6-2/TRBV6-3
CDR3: CASSPRDRERYEQYF

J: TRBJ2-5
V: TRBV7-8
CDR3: CASSAVEETQYF

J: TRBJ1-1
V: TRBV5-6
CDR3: CASSPYLPNTEAFF

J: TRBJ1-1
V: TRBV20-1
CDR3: CSASALILFGRDRAFF

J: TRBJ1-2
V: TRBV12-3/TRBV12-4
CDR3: CASNLAANYGYTF

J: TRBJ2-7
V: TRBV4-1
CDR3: CASSRAWGVARSYEQYF

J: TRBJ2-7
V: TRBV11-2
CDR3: CASSLEDRNDYEQYF

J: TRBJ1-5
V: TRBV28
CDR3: CASSPLSGTGGSRQPQHF

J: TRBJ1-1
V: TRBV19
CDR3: CASSMGQANTEAFF

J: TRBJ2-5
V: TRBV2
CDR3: CASRYPGLAGSETQYF

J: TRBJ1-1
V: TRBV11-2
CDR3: CASSLGQANWYTEAFF

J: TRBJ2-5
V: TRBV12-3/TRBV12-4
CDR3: CASSLSQEKTQYF